This T cell receptor beta chain appears in the sequencing data of a study of cytotoxic CD8 clonotypes in ibrutinib-treated CLL (dated by TCRdb to 2020 to 2022). For context, the study as a whole: The cohort included roughly 15 treatment-naive and about a dozen relapsed/refractory patients; roughly 17 were IGHV unmutated. Partial responses were observed in roughly 24 patients and complete responses in 2; after a median follow-up of around 68 months, remission was maintained in approximately 14 patients and progression was observed in approximately 12. The response samples were drawn at a median of roughly twelve months into treatment, with a range of roughly 6 to 40 months. Samples averaged approximately 260,000 productive templates and more than 85,000 productive rearrangements. Longitudinal samples were obtainable from about 30% of the 86 participants in the trial. Cryopreserved peripheral blood mononuclear cells were obtained prior to treatment, at the time of response, and at either disease progression or sustained remission. Every remission and progressive disease sample was obtained while ibrutinib was still being received by the patients. Study-wide findings and limitations: Baseline clonality was found to be higher than that of age-matched healthy donors and was strongly correlated with circulating CD8+ T-cell counts. Public clonotypes were rare and either contracted or stayed stable during treatment, and the rise in clonality at ibrutinib response reflected the expansion of private clonotypes. Clonality rose at ibrutinib response, remained stable during sustained remission, and dropped back toward baseline at progression. Sampling times were not matched between patients in sustained remission and patients whose disease was progressing, and lymph node repertoires were not examined.

Counted from cysteine to phenylalanine, this CDR3 has 13 amino acids. CDR3 DNA is the only sequence kept; it has 39 bases, read in frame from the first base. CDR1 and CDR2 are drawn from the germline V gene (reference sequence): LNHDA, SQIVND. Trimming costs V 4 bases and J 0 bases, and their ends lie 6 bases apart. On a MiSeq, deep resolution sequencing aimed for a depth between 1 in 1 million and 1 in 200,000 T cells, with each clonotype covered about 9.9x on average. The immunoSEQ hsTCRB Kit was used to generate TCR beta libraries. As for how the authors treated the data: ImmunoSEQ Data Assistant and ImmunoSEQ Analyzer were used for data analysis, and V, D and J genes were assigned according to IMGT definitions. Clonality, with values ranging from 0 to 1, was calculated as one minus the normalized Shannon entropy of productive rearrangement frequencies. Public clonotype analysis was restricted to overrepresented clonotypes comprising at least 0.05% of each patient's repertoire. Some 13 age-matched healthy donor repertoires from immuneACCESS served as clonality controls. In its TCRdb copy, this immuneACCESS table keeps in-frame sequences only and misses some clones. Where compared with another copy, unresolved V genes explain less than half of these, and the others have no known cause. V, J and clone size reflect that table, while D and trimming were determined from the DNA. The sample data list over 75,000 clones, and about 72% of these were observed just once. 25% to 35% of the sample is held by the ten biggest clonotypes.

Comment on this clone: Its antigen target is currently unknown. Per-base quality was not reported, and no clone a single base away is much larger than it.

Explained via the paper, the time point label denotes: 12 months on ibrutinib. For TCR beta library preparation, 2 to 2.5 micrograms of genomic DNA were isolated from cryopreserved PBMCs. Longitudinal blood samples from CLL patients on ibrutinib monotherapy were analyzed using high-throughput TCR beta sequencing. The patients were enrolled in a single-center, open-label phase 2 trial of ibrutinib monotherapy. The V gene is TRBV19 and the J gene is TRBJ1-1, with the identity of the D gene unclear. The TCR originated in a human donor with chronic lymphocytic leukemia. The source material was PBMCs, sampled after 12 months of ibrutinib treatment. The DNA is as follows: TGTGCCAGTAGTACGCAGGTGAACACTGAAGCTTTCTTT. Translated, this is CASSTQVNTEAFF.